This T cell receptor beta chain was obtained from a study of CD8 T cells in ankylosing spondylitis. Study-level findings and limits: Disease-linked clones reportedly showed significant enrichment in matched ankylosing spondylitis synovial fluid.

This clonotype was observed at least ten times. The target antigen is unknown. With 5 bases clipped from V and 2 bases from J, the junction kept 7 bases outside the gene matches. This CDR3 comprises 15 residues. Construction of TCR beta libraries was performed using quantitative 5'-RACE with molecular barcodes. TCRdb ran MiXCR on the 5' RACE reads and lists one entry per CDR3 protein. The table includes around 130,000 distinct CDR3 sequences, around 7% detected once. Source material: blood, either unsorted or a sorted T cell fraction (not recorded which). The TCR comes from a male donor with ankylosing spondylitis or in good health (not recorded which). V gene TRBV12-3 or TRBV12-4 combines with J gene TRBJ2-5; 8 bases line up with TRBD1. CDR3 nucleotide sequence: TGTGCCAGCAGTCCCTGGACAGGGCGGCAAGAGACCCAGTACTTC. Protein: CASSPWTGRQETQYF.